Detailed here is one T cell receptor (beta chain). Its cognate antigen is unknown. During the collection period, no donor immune events like infections were recorded. Trimming left V 3 bases short and J 4 bases short, with 9 bases between. The germline CDR1 and CDR2 sequences are SGHNT and YENEEA. CDR3 length: 13 residues. This entry comes from a study of identifying expanded T cells in peripheral blood. Study-level results: Roughly two-week clone count variance significantly increased as total template count grew. Approximately 1.2 clones differed between technical replicates, versus approximately 17 and 20 over time.

Clones were read by immunoSEQ multiplex PCR, and TCRdb kept only the in-frame ones, dropping some. The data contain tens of thousands of clones, roughly 86% of them singletons. The sequence was obtained from a person aged 18-70 years in good health. Sequenced input: blood. The chain uses TRBV11-3 and TRBJ1-2; perhaps TRBD1 as D (5 bases). CDR3 coding DNA: TGTGCCAGCAGCTTTGGCAGGGCCTATGGCTACACCTTC. Amino acids: CASSFGRAYGYTF.